This T cell receptor beta chain was sequenced during a study of beta chain features in type 1 diabetes. Study outcomes and limitations: Cells with high TCR expression could be over-represented by cDNA sequencing. Significant though moderate, a shortening of TCRB CDR3s appeared in all four CD4+ subsets of Type 1 diabetes patients.

This clone was counted between two and nine times. What it binds is unknown. The CDR3 totals 14 residues. V gave up 6 bases and J gave up 3 bases; unmatched junction bases: 7. Germline V CDR1 and CDR2: SGDLS, YYNGEE. Every bit of the isolated RNA underwent reverse transcription, so sequencing read expressed TCRB transcripts. Using immunoSEQ multiplex PCR, the repertoire was profiled, and TCRdb retains in-frame clones only, with some absent. The sample contains about 400,000 clones, around 13% of which appear only once. The rearrangement uses TRBV9 and TRBJ1-1; TRBD1 agrees at 8 bases. The sample comprised naive CD4+ T cells from blood. The receptor was derived from a woman younger than 35 with type 1 diabetes. CDR3 DNA sequence: TGTGCCAGCAAACGAGTGACAGGGGACACTGAAGCTTTCTTT. It yields the protein CASKRVTGDTEAFF.